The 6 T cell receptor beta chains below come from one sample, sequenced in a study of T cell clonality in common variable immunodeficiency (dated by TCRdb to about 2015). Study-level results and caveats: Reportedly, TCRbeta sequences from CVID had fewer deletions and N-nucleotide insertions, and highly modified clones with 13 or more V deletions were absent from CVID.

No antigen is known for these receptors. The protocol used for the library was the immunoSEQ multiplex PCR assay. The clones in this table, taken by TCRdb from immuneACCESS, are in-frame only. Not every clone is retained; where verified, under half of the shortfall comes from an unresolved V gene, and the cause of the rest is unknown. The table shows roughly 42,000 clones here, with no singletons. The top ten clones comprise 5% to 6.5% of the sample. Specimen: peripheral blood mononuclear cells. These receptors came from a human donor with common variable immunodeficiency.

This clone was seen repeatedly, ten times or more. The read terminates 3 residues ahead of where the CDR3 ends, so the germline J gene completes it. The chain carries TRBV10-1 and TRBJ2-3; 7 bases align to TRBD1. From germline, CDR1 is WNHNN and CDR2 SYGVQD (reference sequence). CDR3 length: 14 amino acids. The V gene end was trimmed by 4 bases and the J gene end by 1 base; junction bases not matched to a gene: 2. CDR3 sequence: CASSAQGGTDTQYF. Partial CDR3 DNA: TGCGCCAGCAGTGCCCAGGGGGGCACAGATACG.

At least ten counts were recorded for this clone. Incomplete CDR3 DNA: TGCGCCAGCAGCTTATCTCTGGCGGGAGCCAATGAG. This translates into CASSLSLAGANE. The complete CDR3 reads CASSLSLAGANEQFF. This chain uses TRBV5-1 with TRBJ2-1, with 7 bases that match TRBD2. The read ends 3 residues before the CDR3 terminus; that terminus is restored from the germline J gene. V lost 2 bases and J lost 6; bases outside the gene matches: 8. The CDR3 contains 15 residues. CDR1 is SGHRS and CDR2 is YFSETQ in the germline V gene. Full variable domain (rest looked up from reference TRBV5-1 and TRBJ2-1): KAGVTQTPRYLIKTRGQQVTLSCSPISGHRSVSWYQQTPGQGLQFLFEYFSETQRNKGNFPGRFSGRQFSNSRSEMNVSTLELGDSALYLCASSLSLAGANEQFFGPGTRLTVL.

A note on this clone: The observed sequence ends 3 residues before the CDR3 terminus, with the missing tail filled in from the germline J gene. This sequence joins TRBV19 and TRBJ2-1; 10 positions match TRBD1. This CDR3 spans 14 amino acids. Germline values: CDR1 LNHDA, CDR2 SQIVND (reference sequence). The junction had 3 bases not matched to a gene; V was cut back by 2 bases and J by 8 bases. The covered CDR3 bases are TGTGCCAGTAGTATATGGGACAGGGGTTATGAG. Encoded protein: CASSIWDRGYE. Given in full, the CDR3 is CASSIWDRGYEQFF. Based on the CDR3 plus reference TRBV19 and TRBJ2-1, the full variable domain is DGGITQSPKYLFRKEGQNVTLSCEQNLNHDAMYWYRQDPGQGLRLIYYSQIVNDFQKGDIAEGYSVSREKKESFPLTVTSAQKNPTAFYLCASSIWDRGYEQFFGPGTRLTVL.

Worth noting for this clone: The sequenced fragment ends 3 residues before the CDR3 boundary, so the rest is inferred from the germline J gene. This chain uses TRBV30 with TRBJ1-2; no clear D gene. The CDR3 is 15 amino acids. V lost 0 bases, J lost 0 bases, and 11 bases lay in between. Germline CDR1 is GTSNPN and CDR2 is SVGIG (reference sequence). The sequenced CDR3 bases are TGTGCCTGGAGTGTAGCGGGCAGGACTAACTATGGC. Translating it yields CAWSVAGRTNYG. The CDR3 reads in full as CAWSVAGRTNYGYTF. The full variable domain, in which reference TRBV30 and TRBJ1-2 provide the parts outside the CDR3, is SQTIHQWPATLVQPVGSPLSLECTVEGTSNPNLYWYRQAAGRGLQLLFYSVGIGQISSEVPQNLSASRPQDRQFILSSKKLLLSDSGFYLCAWSVAGRTNYGYTFGSGTRLTVV.

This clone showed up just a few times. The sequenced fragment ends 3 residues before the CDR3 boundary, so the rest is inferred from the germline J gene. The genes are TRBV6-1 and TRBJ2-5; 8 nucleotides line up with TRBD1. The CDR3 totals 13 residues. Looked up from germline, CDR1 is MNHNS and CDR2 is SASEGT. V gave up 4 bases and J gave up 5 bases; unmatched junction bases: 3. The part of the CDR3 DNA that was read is TGTGCCAGCAGTGGACAGGGGTGGGAGACC. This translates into CASSGQGWET. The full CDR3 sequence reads CASSGQGWETQYF.

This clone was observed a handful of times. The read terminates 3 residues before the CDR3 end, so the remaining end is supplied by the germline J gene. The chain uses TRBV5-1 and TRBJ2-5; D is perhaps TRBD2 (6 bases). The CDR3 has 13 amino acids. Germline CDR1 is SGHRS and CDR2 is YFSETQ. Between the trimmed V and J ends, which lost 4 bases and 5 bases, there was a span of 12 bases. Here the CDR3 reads CASSRGGEETQYF. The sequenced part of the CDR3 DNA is TGCGCCAGCAGCCGGGGAGGTGAGGAGACC.